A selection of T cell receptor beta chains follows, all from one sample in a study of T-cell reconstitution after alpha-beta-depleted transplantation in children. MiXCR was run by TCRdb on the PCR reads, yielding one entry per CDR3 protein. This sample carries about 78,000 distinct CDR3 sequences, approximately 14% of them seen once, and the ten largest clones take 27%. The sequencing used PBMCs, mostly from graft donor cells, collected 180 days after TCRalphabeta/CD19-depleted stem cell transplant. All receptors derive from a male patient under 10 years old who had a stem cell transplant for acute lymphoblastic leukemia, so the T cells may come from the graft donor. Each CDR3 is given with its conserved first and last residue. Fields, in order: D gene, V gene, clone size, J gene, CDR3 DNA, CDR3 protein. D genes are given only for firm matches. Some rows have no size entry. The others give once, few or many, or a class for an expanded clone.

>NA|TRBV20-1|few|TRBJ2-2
TGCAGTGCTAGTACCAGGGGGAACACCGGGGAGCTGTTTTTT
CSASTRGNTGELFF
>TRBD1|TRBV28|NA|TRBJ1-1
TGTGCCAGCGGTTCGACAGGGCGGACTGAAGCTTTCTTT
CASGSTGRTEAFF
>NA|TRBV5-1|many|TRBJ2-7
TGCGCCGAACCTAACGGTTCCTACGAGCAGTACTTC
CAEPNGSYEQYF
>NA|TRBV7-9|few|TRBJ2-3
TGTGCCAGCAGCTTAGAGGCAGGAGGGACAGATACGCAGTATTTT
CASSLEAGGTDTQYF
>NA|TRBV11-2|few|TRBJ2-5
TGTGCCAGCAGCTTAGATTATTGTCCCGACGGTCCCCAAGAGACCCAGTACTTC
CASSLDYCPDGPQETQYF
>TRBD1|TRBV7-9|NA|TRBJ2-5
TGTGCCAGCAGGGGGGACAGGGGGCGAGAGACCCAGTACTTC
CASRGDRGRETQYF
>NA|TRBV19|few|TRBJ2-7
TGTGCCAGTAGTGGCGGACTATCAATCTACGAGCAGTACTTC
CASSGGLSIYEQYF
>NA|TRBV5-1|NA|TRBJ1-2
TGCGCCAGCAGCGTCGGACCGCCTCACGGTGGCTACACCTTC
CASSVGPPHGGYTF
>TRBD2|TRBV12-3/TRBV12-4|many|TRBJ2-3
TGTGCCAGCAGTTCTATAGCGGGAGCCGCAGATACGCAGTATTTT
CASSSIAGAADTQYF
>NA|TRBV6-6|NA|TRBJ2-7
TGTGCCACCGCCCGGAAGGGGCCCAACGAGCAGTACTTC
CATARKGPNEQYF
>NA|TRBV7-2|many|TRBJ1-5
TGTGCCAGCAGCTTAGCGACGGATAGCAATCAGCCCCAGCATTTT
CASSLATDSNQPQHF
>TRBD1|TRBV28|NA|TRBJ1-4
TGTGCCAGCAGTCCGTGGGACAGGGGGCGAGACGAAAAACTGTTTTTT
CASSPWDRGRDEKLFF
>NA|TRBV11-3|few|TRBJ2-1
TGTGCCAGCAGCCAGGGGAGCGCACACAATGAGCAGTTCTTC
CASSQGSAHNEQFF
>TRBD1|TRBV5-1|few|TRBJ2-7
TGCGCCAGCAGCTTGAGTAGGTCTTGGGGGACAGGGAAGACCTACGAGCAGTACTTC
CASSLSRSWGTGKTYEQYF
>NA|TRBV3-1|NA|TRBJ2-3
TGTGCCAGCAGGGCTCTGCGGAGTACTGCAGATACGCAGTATTTT
CASRALRSTADTQYF
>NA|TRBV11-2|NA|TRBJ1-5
TGTGCCAGCAGCTTATCTTACTATCAGCCCCAGCATTTT
CASSLSYYQPQHF
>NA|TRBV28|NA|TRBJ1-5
TGTGCCAGCAGTGCCCCGGGGCGTGGGAGCAATCAGCCCCAGCATTTT
CASSAPGRGSNQPQHF
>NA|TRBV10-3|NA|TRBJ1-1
TGTGCCATCTCCAGGGAAGTCGGCACTGAAGCTTTCTTT
CAISREVGTEAFF
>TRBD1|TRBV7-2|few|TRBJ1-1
TGTGCCAGCAGCCGGGGACAGAGATACACTGAAGCTTTCTTT
CASSRGQRYTEAFF
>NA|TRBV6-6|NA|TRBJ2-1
TGTGCCAGCAGTCGGCAGGGTGGTAATGAGCAGTTCTTC
CASSRQGGNEQFF
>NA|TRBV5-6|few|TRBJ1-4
TGTGCCAGCAGCTTGACAGTCCTTGATGAAAAACTGTTTTTT
CASSLTVLDEKLFF
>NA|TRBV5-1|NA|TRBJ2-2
TGCGCCAGCAGCTTAAGCCCCGGAGGGGGTAACACCGGGGAGCTGTTTTTT
CASSLSPGGGNTGELFF
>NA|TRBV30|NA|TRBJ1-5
TGTGCCTGGAGACCCCGACAGAAGAACTATAGCAATCAGCCCCAGCATTTT
CAWRPRQKNYSNQPQHF
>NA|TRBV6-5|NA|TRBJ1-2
TGTGCCAGCAGTTACAAGGCTCTGGGGGGCTACACCTTC
CASSYKALGGYTF
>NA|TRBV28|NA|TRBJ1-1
TGTGCCAGCAGTTTAGGGAGAATAACTGAAGCTTTCTTT
CASSLGRITEAFF
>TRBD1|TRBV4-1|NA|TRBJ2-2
TGCGCCAGCAGCCCCGGACAGGGAACCGGGGAGCTGTTTTTT
CASSPGQGTGELFF
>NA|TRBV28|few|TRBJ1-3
TGTGCCAGCAGTTCCTGGGGAGGGGTAAACACCATATATTTT
CASSSWGGVNTIYF
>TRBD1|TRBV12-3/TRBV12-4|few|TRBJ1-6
TGTGCCAGCAGTGGGACAGGGAAGTTTTCACCCCTCCACTTT
CASSGTGKFSPLHF
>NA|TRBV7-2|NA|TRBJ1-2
TGTGGCAGCAGCTTAGGCAGGGGTGGCTATGGCTACACCTTC
CGSSLGRGGYGYTF